A few counts support the clone carrying this T cell receptor beta chain. What it recognizes is unknown. This sample is part of a study of response to subunit inactivated influenza vaccine. General observations from the study: With each seasonal influenza vaccination, the authors suggested, few new T cells are recruited.

The length of the CDR3 is 13 residues. With 7 bases clipped from V and 8 bases from J, the junction kept 8 bases outside the gene matches. MiXCR, applied by TCRdb to the RT-PCR reads, yields one record per CDR3 protein. Of 450,000 to 550,000 distinct CDR3 sequences in the sample, about 25% were seen once. This material consisted of CD4+ T cells sorted from PBMCs, taken 5 days after vaccination. The chain uses TRBV12-3 or TRBV12-4 and TRBJ2-1; 7 bases line up with TRBD2. The TCR originated in a man between 50 and 59 years old who received an inactivated influenza vaccine. CDR3 nucleotides: TGTGCCAGCAATCGGGGGGTGATCGATGAGCAGTTCTTC. It translates to CASNRGVIDEQFF.